This passage covers 2 T cell receptor beta chains from one sample sequenced in a study of vaccination and CD4 T cells after COVID-19 (dated 2022 in TCRdb). Library generation was performed with PCR. The instrument was an Illumina iSeq 100. DNA from cultured CD4+ T cells underwent TCR sequencing with the Oncomine TCR Beta short-read assay at the Johns Hopkins FTIC core. The raw public reads went through TCRdb reprocessing: fastp at Q25, MiXCR clone calling, in-frame beta chains kept. Rows with a matching CDR3 protein are joined into one entry that keeps the most common DNA and genes. For this sample the table gives 15,000 to 20,000 distinct CDR3 sequences, of which approximately 45% were detected only once. 4.5% to 6% of the sample is taken by the ten largest. Which antigens these TCRs recognize remains unknown. The treatment or condition label of this sample denotes: approximately nine-day PBMC culture with coronavirus spike peptide pools or control peptides (ViraFEST assay).

The specimen comprised CD4+ T cells from blood, cultured in vitro, sampled before SARS-CoV-2 vaccination. These receptors all come from a human donor who had recovered from COVID-19.

This clonotype was detected a few times. CDR3 sequence (DNA): TGTGCCACCAGCAGAGATGTTACCCACGAGCAGTACTTC. Translated: CATSRDVTHEQYF. This sequence joins TRBV15 and TRBJ2-7, with D unresolved. Germline CDR1 and CDR2: LNHNV and YYDKDF (reference sequence). The CDR3 is 13 amino acids. Trimming removed 0 bases at V and 5 bases at J, with 8 bases between. Full variable domain (missing parts from reference TRBV15 and TRBJ2-7): DAMVIQNPRYQVTQFGKPVTLSCSQTLNHNVMYWYQQKSSQAPKLLFHYYDKDFNNEADTPDNFQSRRPNTSFCFLDIRSPGLGDTAMYLCATSRDVTHEQYFGPGTRLTVT.

In its sample, this clonotype was seen once. This chain links TRBV5-1 with TRBJ2-6; D gene ambiguous. Trimming stripped 2 bases from V and 2 bases from J, with 5 bases between. Germline assignment: CDR1 SGHRS and CDR2 YFSETQ. The CDR3 is 14 residues long. The CDR3 DNA sequence: TGCGCCAGCAGCTTAGGGACTGGGGCCAACGTCCTGACTTTC. It encodes CASSLGTGANVLTF.